The rows below give T cell receptor beta chains drawn from one sample of a study of blood T cell repertoires in COVID-19. Sequenced by immunoSEQ multiplex PCR; TCRdb stores in-frame clones only, minus some. The repertoire consists of under 20,000 clones, with 65% to 90% occurring once and the leading ten covering 21%. The sequenced sample was peripheral blood. These receptors were taken from a man older than 75 with active COVID-19. CDR3s include the opening cysteine and the closing phenylalanine or tryptophan. Each record gives: CDR3 length, V gene, J gene, clone size, D gene, CDR3 DNA, CDR3 protein. A D gene is named only where the DNA matches it firmly. A row's size may be missing; if present it is once, few, many or a size class.

16	TRBV29-1	TRBJ2-5	-	-	TGCAGCGTTGCGTCAGAGGGCGGCCGGAAAAAAGAGACCCAGTACTTC	CSVASEGGRKKETQYF
11	TRBV20-1	TRBJ2-5	-	-	TGCAGTGCTAGCCTTCAAGAGACCCAGTACTTC	CSASLQETQYF
16	TRBV23-1	TRBJ2-5	-	TRBD1	TGCGCCCTCCCGGGACAGGGGGTCTACGGCGGAGAGACCCAGTACTTC	CALPGQGVYGGETQYF
16	TRBV5-6	TRBJ2-5	-	-	TGTGCCAGCAGCTTGTTTCATGCGGGGGCAGTTGAGACCCAGTACTTC	CASSLFHAGAVETQYF
17	TRBV27	TRBJ2-1	-	TRBD2	TGTGCCAGCAGAGAACACTCCGGGACTAGCGGGAGAAATGAGCAGTTCTTC	CASREHSGTSGRNEQFF
14	TRBV6-5	TRBJ2-2	-	TRBD2	TGTGCCAGCACCTGGGAGGGCTTCACCGGGGAGCTGTTTTTT	CASTWEGFTGELFF
16	TRBV5-4	TRBJ2-3	-	TRBD2	TGTGCCAGCAGCTTACTAGCGGGAGGAACCACAGATACGCAGTATTTT	CASSLLAGGTTDTQYF
15	TRBV29-1	TRBJ1-3	-	-	TGCAGCGTTGGACAGGCAACTCTCTCTGGAAACACCATATATTTT	CSVGQATLSGNTIYF
12	TRBV18	TRBJ2-7	-	-	TGTGCCAGCTCGGCGGCTTCCTACGAGCAGTACTTC	CASSAASYEQYF
14	TRBV7-9	TRBJ1-6	few	-	TGTGCCAGCAGCTTGACAGGCGTTGCGGCACCCCTCCACTTT	CASSLTGVAAPLHF
14	TRBV28	TRBJ2-3	-	-	TGTGCCAGCAGTTTTCCTAGCGGCACAGATACGCAGTATTTT	CASSFPSGTDTQYF
17	TRBV28	TRBJ1-5	-	TRBD1	TGTGCCAGCAGTGTCACGAAAGACAGGGGGCGGCTTCAGCCCCAGCATTTT	CASSVTKDRGRLQPQHF
14	TRBV5-1	TRBJ2-1	-	-	TGCGCCAGCAGTATGGCTAGCGACTACAATGAGCAGTTCTTC	CASSMASDYNEQFF
18	TRBV10-3	TRBJ2-5	-	TRBD1	TGTGCCATCAGTGAGTCGGCGTGGGGCAGGGGGCAGGGAAAGACCCAGTACTTC	CAISESAWGRGQGKTQYF
16	TRBV28	TRBJ2-2	-	-	TGTGCCAGCACATGGACCAGGGGTCCGTTGACCGGGGAGCTGTTTTTT	CASTWTRGPLTGELFF
13	TRBV7-2	TRBJ2-7	-	TRBD2	TGTGCCAGCAGGTTTAGCGGGGTCTACGAGCAGTACTTC	CASRFSGVYEQYF
13	TRBV6-4	TRBJ2-7	-	-	TGTGCCAGCAGTGAGGCCCCAGGGTCCGAGCAGTACTTC	CASSEAPGSEQYF
13	TRBV6-4	TRBJ1-1	few	-	TGTGCCAGCAGTGCAGGGTTCGACACTGAAGCTTTCTTT	CASSAGFDTEAFF
17	TRBV24-1	TRBJ2-1	-	TRBD2	TGTGCCACCAGTGATTTTCTGCGGGGGGGAGTGGACAATGAGCAGTTCTTC	CATSDFLRGGVDNEQFF
12	TRBV28	TRBJ2-7	-	-	TGTGCCAGCAGTTTAAGGGGCTACGAGCAGTACTTC	CASSLRGYEQYF
13	TRBV12-3/TRBV12-4	TRBJ1-1	-	-	TGTGCCAGCAGACTAACAGGGAACACTGAAGCTTTCTTT	CASRLTGNTEAFF
15	TRBV19	TRBJ2-3	-	TRBD2	TGTGCCAGTAGTAGGACTAGCGGATACACAGATACGCAGTATTTT	CASSRTSGYTDTQYF
11	TRBV28	TRBJ2-7	-	-	TGTGCCGCCAGTACGGGGTTGGGGCAGTACTTC	CAASTGLGQYF
13	TRBV19	TRBJ2-1	-	TRBD1	TGTGCCAGTAGTATAGATGGGGACAGGCAGCAGTTCTTC	CASSIDGDRQQFF
15	TRBV29-1	TRBJ2-3	-	TRBD2	TGCAGCGTTGAAGGGACTAGCGGGAGGGCTGATACGCAGTATTTT	CSVEGTSGRADTQYF
16	TRBV7-2	TRBJ2-3	few	-	TGTGCCAGCAGCTTAGGCGGGGTGCAGGGCACAGATACGCAGTATTTT	CASSLGGVQGTDTQYF
11	TRBV28	TRBJ1-1	-	-	TGTGCCAGCGAAGAAGCAGAGCGAGCTTTCTTT	CASEEAERAFF
16	TRBV6-5	TRBJ1-3	-	TRBD1	TGTGCCAGCAGTTTGACAGGGGAAGGCTCTGGAAACACCATATATTTT	CASSLTGEGSGNTIYF
15	TRBV11-2	TRBJ2-5	-	TRBD2	TGTGCCAGCAGCTTAGGCAGCGGGAGTGGAGAGACCCAGTACTTC	CASSLGSGSGETQYF
16	TRBV5-8	TRBJ1-5	-	-	TGTGCCAGCAGCTTCAGGGTGCCCGTTAGCAATCAGCCCCAGCATTTT	CASSFRVPVSNQPQHF
17	TRBV7-2	TRBJ2-7	-	TRBD2	TGTGCCAGCAGCTTAGTTCCTAGCGGGAGGGCCATCGACGAGCAGTACTTC	CASSLVPSGRAIDEQYF
17	TRBV5-6	TRBJ2-5	-	TRBD1	TGTGCCAGCAGCTGGGGGACAGGGGGCTATGTTCAGGAGACCCAGTACTTC	CASSWGTGGYVQETQYF
15	TRBV28	TRBJ2-3	once	-	TGTGCCAGCAGTACTCCGGACATTTTCACAGATACGCAGTATTTT	CASSTPDIFTDTQYF
14	TRBV24-1	TRBJ2-7	-	TRBD2	TGTGCCACCAGTGATGGGGCGGGAGGTTACGAGCAGTACTTC	CATSDGAGGYEQYF
16	TRBV3-1/TRBV3-2	TRBJ2-7	-	TRBD1	TGTGCCAGCAGCCGACTGACAGGGTTTAGAGGCTACGAGCAGTACTTC	CASSRLTGFRGYEQYF
10	TRBV20-1	TRBJ2-1	few	-	TGCAGTGCCGTATACAATGAGCAGTTCTTC	CSAVYNEQFF
14	TRBV27	TRBJ2-7	-	-	TGTGCCAGCAGTAGGAGCGGACCTAACTACGAGCAGTACTTC	CASSRSGPNYEQYF
18	TRBV4-1	TRBJ2-6	-	TRBD2	TGCGCCAGCAGCCAAGTCATCGGGCCTAGCGGTATTGCCAACGTCCTGACTTTC	CASSQVIGPSGIANVLTF
18	TRBV6-2/TRBV6-3	TRBJ1-1	-	-	TGTGCCAGCAGCGACCCCGGGTCTTGGAAGGACAACGGCACTGAAGCTTTCTTT	CASSDPGSWKDNGTEAFF
14	TRBV2	TRBJ2-1	-	TRBD2	TGTGCCAGCAGGGGGGCTAGCGGGAGAGGAGAGCAGTTCTTC	CASRGASGRGEQFF
14	TRBV28	TRBJ2-7	-	-	TGTGCCAGCAGTCGAACAGGGAACTCCTACGAGCAGTACTTC	CASSRTGNSYEQYF
12	TRBV4-1	TRBJ2-2	-	-	TGCGCCAGCAGCCAAGTCATCGGGGAGCTGTTTTTT	CASSQVIGELFF
12	TRBV19	TRBJ2-3	-	-	TGTGCCAGTAGTACTCGCACAGATACGCAGTATTTT	CASSTRTDTQYF
17	TRBV6-4	TRBJ2-1	-	TRBD2	TGTGCCAGGAGGACCTCCGGGACTAGCGGGGGGTACAATGAGCAGTTCTTC	CARRTSGTSGGYNEQFF
13	TRBV4-1	TRBJ2-2	-	-	TGCGCCAGCAGCCAAGATCCGGCCGGGGAGCTGTTTTTT	CASSQDPAGELFF
14	TRBV5-1	TRBJ2-1	-	TRBD1	TGCGCCAGCAGCTTGGTCCCAGGGGGCAGTGAGCAGTTCTTC	CASSLVPGGSEQFF
16	TRBV3-1/TRBV3-2	TRBJ1-4	-	-	TGTGCCAGCAGCCAAGGGGCGGGCGGAGCTAATGAAAAACTGTTTTTT	CASSQGAGGANEKLFF
12	TRBV28	TRBJ1-1	-	-	TGTGCCAGCAGTTTAGGAGGAGGCGAAGCTTTCTTT	CASSLGGGEAFF
15	TRBV28	TRBJ1-2	-	-	TGTGCCAGCATCCCCCCCACCGGACACCTCTATGGCTACACCTTC	CASIPPTGHLYGYTF